The 21 T cell receptor beta chains below come from one sample, sequenced in a study of T cell repertoires in cytomegalovirus infection (dated by TCRdb to the late 2010s). The label giving this sample's treatment or condition can be read as: in vitro stimulation with specific CMV peptide epitopes to enrich CMV-specific T cells. Sequencing was performed on an Illumina HiSeq 1500. TCRdb reprocessed the public reads (quality trimming at Q25 with fastp, clone calling with MiXCR) and kept in-frame beta chains. For every CDR3 protein sequence, its rows merge into one entry that carries the most common genes and DNA. The table for this sample lists approximately 990,000 distinct CDR3 sequences; approximately 33% of them were counted only once. Together, the top ten hold 13% of the sample. These receptors' antigens are unknown. The sample consisted of cultured CD8+ T cells from PBMCs, taken from culture after CMV antigen stimulation. Receptors were obtained from a human donor in good health (CMV status not recorded). Some clones in this sample may be carry-over from other donors' samples.

This clonotype showed up just a few times. The chain recombines TRBV29-1 with TRBJ2-1; unclear D gene. V was trimmed by 0 bases and J by 4 bases, leaving 10 bases between them. Germline V lookup: CDR1 SQVTM, CDR2 ANQGSEA. The CDR3 is 14 amino acids. The CDR3 DNA reads as TGCAGCGTTGAAGATGCGCCAGTGTACAATGAGCAGTTCTTC. Translating it yields CSVEDAPVYNEQFF.

CDR3 bases: TGTGCCAGTAGTATCGAGGTATTGGGACAGGAAATCAGCATGAACACTGAAGCTTTCTTT. The encoded protein is CASSIEVLGQEISMNTEAFF. The V gene is TRBV19, the J gene TRBJ1-1; 8 bases fit TRBD1. With V trimmed by 3 bases and J by 0 bases, 18 bases remained unmatched. CDR3 length: 20 amino acids. Looked up from germline, CDR1 is LNHDA and CDR2 is SQIVND (reference sequence).

This clonotype was picked up one time. The J gene is TRBJ2-2, the V gene TRBV11-2, with D perhaps matching TRBD1 (7 bases). This CDR3 spans 17 amino acids. Germline V lookup: CDR1 SGHAT, CDR2 FQNNGV. Trimming shortened V by 5 bases and J by 5 bases, and 21 bases separated the two germline ends. This CDR3 is CASSHRGGTARTGELFF. The CDR3 region has the DNA TGTGCCAGCAGCCACCGAGGAGGGACAGCAAGGACCGGGGAGCTGTTTTTT.

This sequence joins TRBV28 and TRBJ2-1; TRBD1 is a possible D gene (6 bases). From germline, CDR1 is MDHEN and CDR2 SYDVKM. This CDR3 has 14 residues. Between the trimmed V and J ends, which lost 2 bases and 5 bases, there was a span of 10 bases. CDR3 in amino acids: CASSLRQVNNEQFF. The DNA of the CDR3 is TGTGCCAGCAGTTTAAGACAGGTGAACAATGAGCAGTTCTTC.

The chain recombines TRBV5-6 with TRBJ1-1; D unresolved. The CDR3 is 15 residues long. Germline assignment: CDR1 SGHDT and CDR2 YYEEEE. V dropped 4 bases and J dropped 5 bases, with 18 bases sitting between them. CDR3 coding DNA: TGTGCCAGCAGCCCCCCGGGAGTCGGAGGGACTGAAGCTTTCTTT. This sequence encodes CASSPPGVGGTEAFF.

The genes are TRBV20-1 and TRBJ1-1; 7 nucleotides align to TRBD1. Trimming removed 0 bases from V and 5 bases from J; junction bases left unmatched: 3. Germline assignment: CDR1 DFQATT and CDR2 SNEGSKA (reference sequence). This CDR3 is built from 13 residues. The CDR3 spells CSARDTGDTEAFF. CDR3 coding DNA: TGCAGTGCTAGAGATACAGGGGATACTGAAGCTTTCTTT.

The chain has TRBV7-6 and TRBJ2-1; 7 bases align to TRBD1. V lost 4 bases, J lost 8 bases, and 8 bases stayed unmatched. Per germline, CDR1 SGHVS and CDR2 FNYEAQ. The CDR3 contains 14 residues. CDR3 nucleotides: TGTGCCAGCAGCTCTCGACAGGGTGGCGATGAGCAGTTCTTC. This gives the protein CASSSRQGGDEQFF.

Many counts were recorded for this clonotype. The chain couples TRBV12-3 or TRBV12-4 to TRBJ2-4; 7 bases agree with TRBD1. V lost 5 bases and J lost 5; bases outside the gene matches: 12. The CDR3 covers 16 residues. CDR3 residues: CASSPPDRAPQNIQYF. CDR3 sequence (DNA): TGTGCCAGCAGTCCCCCCGACAGGGCGCCCCAAAACATTCAGTACTTC.

This clonotype was counted only a few times. The V and J genes are TRBV27 and TRBJ1-1; no reliable D call. The CDR3 extends over 11 amino acids. The V gene's germline CDR1 is MNHEY and CDR2 SMNVEV (reference sequence). Trimming cost V 7 bases and J 3 bases, with 6 bases left between them. CDR3 DNA: TGTGCCAGCATTAATCACACTGAAGCTTTCTTT. Protein: CASINHTEAFF.

The rearrangement joins TRBV20-1 to TRBJ2-1; possible D gene TRBD2, 6 bases. The V end was cut by 7 bases, the J end by 5 bases, with 15 bases between. Germline lookup yields CDR1 DFQATT and CDR2 SNEGSKA (reference sequence). This CDR3 contains 13 residues. CDR3 sequence reads: CSGLRRADNEQFF. As DNA, the CDR3 is TGCAGTGGACTCAGGAGGGCGGACAATGAGCAGTTCTTC.

The V call is TRBV29-1, the J call TRBJ2-5, with unresolved D. V shed 5 bases and J shed 4 bases, with 5 bases lying between them. The CDR3 runs 10 residues. The germline gives CDR1 SQVTM, CDR2 ANQGSEA. CDR3: CSVLGETQYF. For the CDR3, the DNA is TGCAGCGTTTTGGGAGAGACCCAGTACTTC.

The chain is built from TRBV9 and TRBJ2-1; D is uncertain. From germline, CDR1 is SGDLS and CDR2 YYNGEE. The V end lost 1 base, the J end lost 10 bases, and 9 bases lay between the germline ends. The CDR3 covers 12 residues. This chain's CDR3 is CASSVSEAEQFF. The CDR3 DNA reads TGTGCCAGCAGCGTATCCGAGGCCGAGCAGTTCTTC. The whole variable domain, filled in from reference TRBV9 and TRBJ2-1, reads DSGVTQTPKHLITATGQRVTLRCSPRSGDLSVYWYQQSLDQGLQFLIQYYNGEERAKGNILERFSAQQFPDLHSELNLSSLELGDSALYFCASSVSEAEQFFGPGTRLTVL.

This clonotype was observed once. A much larger clone lies a single base off, so this may be a read error. J is TRBJ2-7 and V is TRBV7-6; no clear D gene. This CDR3 has 12 amino acids. Germline V CDR1 and CDR2: SGHVS, FNYEAQ. The V end lost 7 bases, the J end lost 2 bases, and 9 bases lay between the germline ends. In DNA, the CDR3 is TGTGCCAGCAACCCCGGAACCTACGAGCAGTACTTC. Amino acids: CASNPGTYEQYF.

This clonotype has a handful of counts. The chain combines TRBV6-5 with TRBJ2-7; D is ambiguous. Trimming removed 2 bases at V and 6 bases at J, with 11 bases between. The CDR3 contains 13 residues. Germline values: CDR1 MNHEY, CDR2 SVGAGI. CDR3 DNA sequence: TGTGCCAGCAGTTACGAGCCCCTCGGCGAGCAGTACGTC. Its protein is CASSYEPLGEQYV.

This chain joins TRBV5-8 and TRBJ2-5; TRBD1 matches at 7 bases. V lost 4 bases and J lost 5; bases outside the gene matches: 8. The CDR3 has 14 residues. CDR1 is SGHTS, CDR2 YDEGEE, per germline. Here the CDR3 DNA reads TGTGCCAGCAGCCCGGGACAGTTTCTTGAGACCCAGTACTTC. Its translation is CASSPGQFLETQYF. Full variable domain (missing parts from reference TRBV5-8 and TRBJ2-5): EAGVTQSPTHLIKTRGQQATLRCSPISGHTSVYWYQQALGLGLQFLLWYDEGEERNRGNFPPRFSGRQFPNYSSELNVNALELEDSALYLCASSPGQFLETQYFGPGTRLLVL.

This clonotype was counted a single time. At one boundary the junction diverges from the germline segment, which might be a read error. The chain is built from TRBV4-1 and TRBJ2-3; TRBD1 agrees at 7 bases. Germline CDR1 is MGHRA and CDR2 is YSYEKL. The CDR3 is 14 residues long. CDR3 region: CASSQGQDTDTQYF. Written as DNA, the CDR3 is TGTGCCAGCAGCCAAGGACAGGACACAGATACGCAGTATTTT.

This chain uses TRBV7-8 with TRBJ2-7, with D perhaps matching TRBD1 or TRBD2 (6 bases each). Trimming shortened V by 5 bases and J by 1 base, and 18 bases separated the two germline ends. The CDR3 covers 16 residues. Germline CDR1 reads SGHVS; CDR2 reads FQNEAQ. Here the CDR3 DNA reads TGTGCCAGCAGCGATAACTGGCAGGGGAGGTCCTACGAGCAGTACTTC. It is translated as CASSDNWQGRSYEQYF.

This clonotype was counted a single time. V gene TRBV12-3 or TRBV12-4 combines with J gene TRBJ1-3; no reliable D call. CDR3 size: 12 residues. V was cut by 3 bases and J by 8 bases, with 8 bases left in between. The chain's CDR3 is CASSLGSDTIYF. As DNA, the CDR3 is TGTGCCAGCAGTTTGGGTAGCGACACCATATATTTT.

This clonotype occurred once. The chain combines TRBV27 with TRBJ2-4; D is uncertain. V was clipped by 4 bases and J by 1 base, with 14 bases between them. Per germline, CDR1 MNHEY and CDR2 SMNVEV (reference sequence). The CDR3 contains 16 residues. CDR3 in amino acids: CASSSRAQGAKNIQYF. CDR3 DNA sequence: TGTGCCAGCAGTTCAAGGGCCCAAGGGGCCAAAAACATTCAGTACTTC.

This chain joins TRBV9 and TRBJ1-5, with D perhaps matching TRBD1 (5 bases). CDR1 is SGDLS, CDR2 YYNGEE, per germline. This CDR3 contains 14 residues. Deletions cut 0 bases from V and 4 bases from J, with 8 bases between. CDR3 coding DNA: TGTGCCAGCAGCGTAGACGGGGCGAATCAGCCCCAGCATTTT. Translation: CASSVDGANQPQHF.

The gene calls are TRBV10-3 and TRBJ1-1; no definite D call. Germline CDR1 is ENHRY and CDR2 is SYGVKD. Trimming stripped 1 base from V and 1 base from J, with 10 bases between. CDR3 length equals 15 residues. DNA of the CDR3: TGTGCCATCAGTGAGTGGGGAGGATGGAACACTGAAGCTTTCTTT. Protein sequence: CAISEWGGWNTEAFF.